The 10 T cell receptor beta chains given below trace back to one sample, sequenced in a study of prognosis after radiotherapy for stage I lung cancer. The authors amplified TCR beta CDR3 from genomic DNA using two-round multiplex PCR. Specific primers for each TRBV and TRBJ gene were what first-round PCR used. TCRdb itself ran the multiplex PCR reads through MiXCR, one entry per CDR3 protein. Of about 16,000 distinct CDR3 sequences listed, approximately 40% are singletons. Specimen: PBMCs, collected before or after stereotactic body radiation therapy (not recorded which). The receptors here all came from a donor aged 50 or older with non-small cell lung cancer.

About this clonotype: Relative to the germline gene, one junction end is altered; a read error may explain this. The genes are TRBV6-5 and TRBJ2-7; 7 bases line up with TRBD2. From germline, CDR1 is MNHEY and CDR2 SVGAGI. The CDR3 has 15 amino acids. The CDR3 DNA follows: TGTGCCAGCAGTTACGGGGCGGGAGTTTTCTACGATCAGTACTTC. It specifies CASSYGAGVFYDQYF.

This clonotype was picked up a small number of times. The chain joins TRBV20-1 to TRBJ2-4; 9 positions agree with TRBD1. After removal of 5 bases from V and 3 bases from J, the junction contained 5 bases not matched to a gene. The CDR3 covers 14 residues. Germline CDR1 and CDR2: DFQATT and SNEGSKA (reference sequence). The CDR3: CSAAGQGNKNIQYF. The CDR3 DNA follows: TGCAGTGCTGCGGGACAGGGTAACAAAAACATTCAGTACTTC.

Judged by abundance, this clonotype is medium-sized. This rearrangement joins TRBV6-1 to TRBJ2-2; D is undetermined. Germline V gene sequence: CDR1 MNHNS, CDR2 SASEGT. V shed 6 bases and J shed 3 bases, with 11 bases lying between them. CDR3 size: 14 residues. The DNA for the CDR3 is TGTGCCAGCAGCCCTATCCTGCACACCGGGGAGCTGTTTTTT. Encoded protein: CASSPILHTGELFF.

Points on this clonotype: At one boundary the junction diverges from the germline segment, which might be a read error. The chain links TRBV5-1 to TRBJ2-7; D gene uncertain. Germline values: CDR1 SGHRS, CDR2 YFSETQ. There are 14 residues in the CDR3. CDR3 in amino acids: CASSEEGRSTEQYF. CDR3 sequence (DNA): TGTGCCAGCAGTGAAGAAGGCAGATCCACCGAGCAGTACTTC.

This clonotype was observed at least ten times. The V gene is TRBV12-3 or TRBV12-4, the J gene TRBJ1-5, with 7 bases identical to TRBD1. V gave up 7 bases and J gave up 4 bases; unmatched junction bases: 7. This CDR3 contains 14 residues. CDR3 nucleotides: TGTGCCAGCAACCTAGGACAGGTTAATCAGCCCCAGCATTTT. It yields the protein CASNLGQVNQPQHF.

This clonotype was picked up many times. This chain connects TRBV3-1 to TRBJ1-6; 8 nucleotides match TRBD1. V was pared by 4 bases and J by 5 bases, with 1 base of the junction left unmatched. Germline lookup yields CDR1 LGHDT and CDR2 YNNKEL (reference sequence). The CDR3 runs 14 residues. In DNA, the CDR3 is TGTGCCAGCAGCCTGGGACAGGATAATTCACCCCTCCACTTT. It encodes CASSLGQDNSPLHF.

Turning to this clonotype: A read error is the likely source, as a far larger clone sits one nucleotide away. The genes are TRBV7-8 and TRBJ2-7, with a possible D match to TRBD2 (5 bases). The CDR3 contains 14 residues. V shed 6 bases and J shed 3 bases, with 15 bases lying between them. Germline V gene lookup returns CDR1 SGHVS and CDR2 FQNEAQ. CDR3 amino acids: CASSPSGSVYEQYF. CDR3 coding DNA: TGTGCCAGCAGTCCCTCGGGGTCGGTCTACGAGCAGTACTTC. The full variable domain, with the rest looked up from reference TRBV7-8 and TRBJ2-7, is GAGVSQSPRYKVAKRGQDVALRCDPISGHVSLFWYQQALGQGPEFLTYFQNEAQLDKSGLPSDRFFAERPEGSVSTLKIQRTQQEDSAVYLCASSPSGSVYEQYFGPGTRLTVT.

This clonotype was recorded at least ten times. The rearrangement joins TRBV6-2 or TRBV6-3 to TRBJ2-1, with 12 bases matching TRBD2. CDR3 length: 16 residues. Germline V gives CDR1 MNHEY, CDR2 SVGEGT. Unmatched junction bases numbered 9, after V lost 8 bases and J lost 4 bases. As DNA, the CDR3 is TGTGCCAGCCGCCCGACCGGGACTAGCGGGTACAATGAGCAGTTCTTC. Protein sequence: CASRPTGTSGYNEQFF.

This clonotype is categorized as medium-sized. CDR3: CASMASGTYEQYF. CDR3 DNA: TGTGCCAGTATGGCTAGCGGGACTTACGAGCAGTACTTC. V is TRBV19 and J is TRBJ2-7, with TRBD2 matching over 9 bases. J lost 4 bases, V lost 7 bases, and 5 bases had no gene match. The CDR3 sequence is 13 residues long. CDR1 is LNHDA, CDR2 SQIVND, per germline (reference sequence).

Many counts were recorded for this clonotype. The chain recombines TRBV6-5 with TRBJ1-1; 12 bases are a match to TRBD1. V lost 5 bases and J lost 6; bases outside the gene matches: 16. CDR1 and CDR2 (germline): MNHEY, SVGAGI. This CDR3 comprises 18 residues. The CDR3 sequence: CASSGSGTGGESVAEAFF. The CDR3 DNA reads as TGTGCCAGCAGTGGGTCCGGGACAGGGGGCGAGTCGGTGGCTGAAGCTTTCTTT.